This record concerns one T cell receptor beta chain sequence. The data are from a study of shared clonotypes between healthy human individuals. CD8 cells classed as naive were CD45RO-negative and positively selected for CCR7, excluding terminally differentiated effector memory CD45RA+ cells. V was cut by 5 bases and J by 2 bases, with 16 bases left in between. The CDR3 is 15 amino acids. Germline assignment: CDR1 PRHDT and CDR2 FYEKMQ (reference sequence). Profiled with immunoSEQ multiplex PCR; TCRdb holds only in-frame clones, not every one. Among about 2 million clones listed, about 95% were seen once.

Sequenced sample: naive CD8+ T cells sorted from blood. The chain links TRBV13 to TRBJ2-7; D possibly matches TRBD1 or TRBD2 (5 bases each). The origin of this receptor is a man younger than 35 in good health. This chain's CDR3 is CASSGGVVGPYEQYF. The CDR3 nucleotides read TGTGCCAGCAGCGGGGGAGTGGTAGGCCCCTACGAGCAGTACTTC.